The sequence of this T cell receptor beta chain was determined in a study of CD8+ T cells in alopecia areata. As for the study in general: The study gave tofacitinib for 6 to 18 months, then 6 months off drug. Whole-study results and caveats: Sequences from scalp samples also cover resident alphabeta T cells of normal skin.

Following extraction, RNA underwent reverse transcription to cDNA, which served as the sequencing template. Clones were sequenced by immunoSEQ multiplex PCR, and TCRdb holds only the in-frame ones, with some missing. This sample has more than 200,000 clones, with less than 80% found just once. CDR1 and CDR2 (germline): MNHEY, SMNVEV (reference sequence). V was pared by 3 bases and J by 0 bases, with 8 bases between. The CDR3 covers 15 residues. This clone was picked up a small number of times. Its target is not known. The specimen was CD4+ T cells sorted from blood, collected at week 0. V and J are TRBV27 and TRBJ1-4; tentatively, D is TRBD1 (5 bases). The TCR comes from a human donor with alopecia areata. The CDR3 here is CASSLAQATNEKLFF. DNA for the CDR3: TGTGCCAGCAGTTTGGCACAGGCAACTAATGAAAAACTGTTTTTT.